What follows describes a single TCR beta chain. Its binding antigen is unknown. The sample holds no much larger clone one base away, and base qualities are not on file. The CDR3 holds 14 amino acids from the cysteine to the phenylalanine. The sequence is cut down to CDR3 DNA, 42 bases in frame from base 1. The germline V gene encodes CDR1 SGHTA and CDR2 FQGNSA. Trimming at the junction amounts to 6 bases on V and 7 bases on J, and the germline ends lie 13 bases apart. The TCR beta CDR3 regions were amplified from the RNA transcripts. The TCR CDR3 was subjected to a first round of RT-PCR using the HTBI primer set and the Qiagen OneStep RT-PCR kit. A second multiplex PCR round built the libraries, followed by size selection and purification. Sequencing of the libraries was done on an Illumina HiSeq2000 using paired-end 100 bp reads. As for the original processing: Raw data were processed with SOAPnuke, discarding reads with adapters, uncalled bases, mean Phred below 15, or no exact constant-primer or identifier match. High-quality paired reads were merged using COPE v1.2.5, and each unique nucleotide sequence was defined as a clonotype. MiTCR v1.1 was used to align the clonotypes against IMGT TRBV, TRBD and TRBJ reference segments. The analysis included only V-J combinations with a frequency above 0.0001, which together covered 99% to 99.2% of the repertoires. The TCS score was defined as the ratio of F50 (clonal expansion) to E x V (chaos), calculated using BLOSUM62-based TCRdist between CDR3 peptides within each V-J. Welch's t-statistics and random forest reduced several hundred V-J features to 10 to 15, which were used in a naive Bayes classifier (R e1071). The Morisita-Horn index was used to measure how similar the thyroid and blood repertoires were. TCRdb redid the processing of the public reads, applying fastp at Q25 and MiXCR, and retained in-frame beta chains. Every distinct CDR3 protein forms one entry, paired with its most common genes and DNA. The V and J calls were determined by TCRdb, not by the authors. The table for this sample lists roughly 500,000 distinct CDR3 sequences; around 50% of them were counted only once. Together, the top ten hold about two fifths of the sample.

The study excluded patients with uncontrolled infections, other autoimmune diseases, pregnancy or lactation. Diagnoses were based on clinical symptoms, serum thyroxine and TRAb, thyroid ultrasound and orbital computed tomography. Total RNA was extracted with Trizol reagent, and quality was checked on an Agilent 2100 Bioanalyzer. These data come from a study of T cells in Graves' hyperthyroidism and ophthalmopathy (dated by TCRdb to about 2019). For the wider study: To identify TCR V-J signatures that set the groups apart, the researchers used a discovery cohort of more than 95 patients, made up of around 40 with Graves' ophthalmopathy and some 55 with stable Graves' hyperthyroidism. Whether ophthalmopathy could be predicted prospectively was tested in an independent validation cohort made up of roughly 20 hyperthyroidism patients plus 17 patients who later progressed to ophthalmopathy. The 95 to 100 discovery patients were randomly split 7:3 into training and test sets. In more than 5 Graves' hyperthyroidism patients, the study also compared T-cell repertoires from thyroid tissue with T-cell repertoires from blood. Once sampling was done, hyperthyroidism patients were given methimazole at a starting dose of 30 mg daily, whereas ophthalmopathy patients were given high-dose intravenous methylprednisolone. The paper reports TCR Vbeta CDR3 sequencing of some 140 peripheral blood samples: fewer than 50 ophthalmopathy, 70 to 85 hyperthyroidism and 17 progressor patients.

Overall results and qualifications from the work: Ophthalmopathy was separated from stable hyperthyroidism by a 13 V-J signature model, with about 86% sensitivity and about 81% specificity obtained in cross-validation and 80%/75% obtained in testing. Sample size was not statistically predetermined, and investigators were not blinded to group allocation. Most expanded thyroid clonotypes (frequency above 0.001) were also detected in blood, a finding suggesting that blood repertoires may reflect thyroid immune responses. During validation, the model predicted progression to ophthalmopathy a median of about 6.3 months ahead of onset, with almost 71% sensitivity and about 72% specificity.

The sequence was collected from an adult woman with Graves' disease, either hyperthyroidism or ophthalmopathy (not recorded which). The rearranged chain carries TRBV7-2 and TRBJ1-6; 6 matching bases give a weak D call of TRBD1. The material sequenced was peripheral blood or thyroid tissue (not recorded which). The base sequence is TGTGCCAGCAGATCGGACAGAGGGAATTCACCCCTCCACTTT. Its coded protein is CASRSDRGNSPLHF.